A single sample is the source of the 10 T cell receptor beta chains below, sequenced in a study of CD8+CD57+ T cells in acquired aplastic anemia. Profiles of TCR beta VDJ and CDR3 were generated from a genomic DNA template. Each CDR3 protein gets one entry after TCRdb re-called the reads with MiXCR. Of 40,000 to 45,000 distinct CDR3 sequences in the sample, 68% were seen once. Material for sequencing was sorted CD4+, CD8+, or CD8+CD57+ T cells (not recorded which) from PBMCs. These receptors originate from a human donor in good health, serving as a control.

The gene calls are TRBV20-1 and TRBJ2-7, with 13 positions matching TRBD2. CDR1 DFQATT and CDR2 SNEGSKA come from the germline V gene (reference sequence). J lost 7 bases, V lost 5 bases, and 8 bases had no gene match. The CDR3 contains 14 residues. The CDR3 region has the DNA TGCAGTGCTCGCGGGACTAGCGGGACTTGGGAGCAGTACTTC. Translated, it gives CSARGTSGTWEQYF.

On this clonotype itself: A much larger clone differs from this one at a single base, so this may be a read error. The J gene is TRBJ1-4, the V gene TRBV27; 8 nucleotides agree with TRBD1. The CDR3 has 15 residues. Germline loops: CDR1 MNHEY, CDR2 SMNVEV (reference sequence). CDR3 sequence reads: CASSFRTGLNEKLLF. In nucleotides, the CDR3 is TGTGCCAGCAGTTTCCGGACAGGGCTTAATGAAAAACTGCTTTTT.

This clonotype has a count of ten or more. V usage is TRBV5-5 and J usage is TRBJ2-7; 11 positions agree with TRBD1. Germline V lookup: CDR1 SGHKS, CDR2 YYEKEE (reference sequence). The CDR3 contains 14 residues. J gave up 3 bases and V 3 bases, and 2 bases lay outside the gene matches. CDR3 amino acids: CASSWGTGGYEQYF. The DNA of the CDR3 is TGTGCCAGCAGCTGGGGGACAGGGGGCTACGAGCAGTACTTC.

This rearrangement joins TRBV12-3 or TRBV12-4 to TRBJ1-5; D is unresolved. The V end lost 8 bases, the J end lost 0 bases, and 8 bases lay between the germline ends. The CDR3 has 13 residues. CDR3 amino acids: CASLADSNQPQHF. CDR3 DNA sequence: TGTGCCAGCCTAGCGGATAGCAATCAGCCCCAGCATTTT.

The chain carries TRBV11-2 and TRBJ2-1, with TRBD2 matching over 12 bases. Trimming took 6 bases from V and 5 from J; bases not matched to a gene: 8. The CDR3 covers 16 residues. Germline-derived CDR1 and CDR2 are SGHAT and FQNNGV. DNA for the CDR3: TGTGCCAGCAGTTTATCCTGGACTAGCGGGGACAATGAGCAGTTCTTC. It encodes CASSLSWTSGDNEQFF.

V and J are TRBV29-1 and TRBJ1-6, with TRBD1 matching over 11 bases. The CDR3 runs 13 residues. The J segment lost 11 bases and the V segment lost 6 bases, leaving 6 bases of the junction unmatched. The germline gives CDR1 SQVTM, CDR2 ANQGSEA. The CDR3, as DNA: TGCAGCGTGTGGACAGGGGGCAGAACACCCCTCCACTTT. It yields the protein CSVWTGGRTPLHF.

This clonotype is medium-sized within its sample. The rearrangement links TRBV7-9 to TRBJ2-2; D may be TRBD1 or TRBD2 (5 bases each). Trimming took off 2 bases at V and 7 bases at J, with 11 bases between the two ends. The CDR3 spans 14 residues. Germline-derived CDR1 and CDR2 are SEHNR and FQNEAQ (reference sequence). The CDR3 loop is CASSLIGAIGELFF. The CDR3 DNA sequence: TGTGCCAGCAGCTTAATCGGGGCGATCGGGGAGCTGTTTTTT. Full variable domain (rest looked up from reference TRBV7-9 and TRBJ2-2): DTGVSQNPRHKITKRGQNVTFRCDPISEHNRLYWYRQTLGQGPEFLTYFQNEAQLEKSRLLSDRFSAERPKGSFSTLEIQRTEQGDSAMYLCASSLIGAIGELFFGEGSRLTVL.

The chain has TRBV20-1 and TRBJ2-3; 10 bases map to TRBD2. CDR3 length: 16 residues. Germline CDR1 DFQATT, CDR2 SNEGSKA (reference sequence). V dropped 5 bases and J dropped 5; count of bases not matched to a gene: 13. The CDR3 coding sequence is TGCAGTGCTCGCCCCCAGCGGGAGGGCCTAAAAGATACGCAGTATTTT. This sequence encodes CSARPQREGLKDTQYF.

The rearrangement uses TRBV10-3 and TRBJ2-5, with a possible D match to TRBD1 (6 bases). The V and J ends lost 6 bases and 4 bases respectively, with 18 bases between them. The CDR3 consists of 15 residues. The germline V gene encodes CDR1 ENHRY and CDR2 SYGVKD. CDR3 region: CAISQTGGNGETQYF. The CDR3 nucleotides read TGTGCCATCAGCCAGACAGGAGGTAATGGAGAGACCCAGTACTTC.

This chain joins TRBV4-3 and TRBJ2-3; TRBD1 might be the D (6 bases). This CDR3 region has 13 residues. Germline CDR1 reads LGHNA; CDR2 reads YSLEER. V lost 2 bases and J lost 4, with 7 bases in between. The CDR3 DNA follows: TGCGCCAGCAGCCAAACAGGGTCAGATACGCAGTATTTT. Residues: CASSQTGSDTQYF.